Reported below is one T cell receptor beta chain. This entry is derived from a study of tumor-infiltrating lymphocytes in primary liver carcinoma. The input was 450 to 500 ng total RNA; TCR beta cDNA was made from it with a constant-region primer. Libraries covering TCR beta were generated through three nested multiplex PCR rounds (using a slightly modified ARM-PCR). TRBV1-TRBV30 forward and Cbeta reverse primers drove the first two roughly 10-cycle rounds. TCRdb analysed the multiplex PCR reads with MiXCR anew, one entry per CDR3 protein. The table lists approximately 330,000 distinct CDR3 sequences, about 65% of them singletons. Germline DNA was extracted too, while blood RNA derived from unsorted whole blood. Losses at the gene ends were 6 bases for V and 10 bases for J; bases not matched to a gene: 15. This CDR3 comprises 15 residues. CDR1 is MDHEN and CDR2 is SYDVKM in the germline V gene.

This TCR derives from a middle-aged man with primary liver carcinoma and hepatitis B virus infection. The sequencing input was peripheral blood. The chain is built from TRBV28 and TRBJ1-5; 7 bases are shared with TRBD1. CDR3 residues: CASSPERGRFVPQHF. The CDR3 DNA sequence: TGTGCCAGCAGCCCGGAGAGGGGGCGTTTTGTCCCCCAGCATTTT.